The 30 T cell receptor beta chains in this list originate from one sample, sequenced in a study of blood T cell repertoires in COVID-19. The method was immunoSEQ multiplex PCR; TCRdb's version includes in-frame clones alone and lacks a portion of them. The table includes 35,000 or so clones, 75% to 90% detected once. The sample comprised peripheral blood. The receptors originated from a human donor in a cohort sampled during active COVID-19.

The chain links TRBV5-5 to TRBJ1-4; D not resolved. Germline lookup yields CDR1 SGHKS and CDR2 YYEKEE (reference sequence). The CDR3 runs to 14 residues. V lost 4 bases and J lost 7, with 14 bases in between. CDR3 nucleotides: TGTGCCAGCAGCCAAGGACTACCGGGTGAAAAACTGTTTTTT. Translated, it gives CASSQGLPGEKLFF.

This chain uses TRBV6-5 with TRBJ1-4, with D maybe TRBD1 (6 bases). The V gene lost 6 bases and the J gene lost 3 bases, with 11 bases spanning the gap. The CDR3 has 14 residues. Germline-derived CDR1 and CDR2 are MNHEY and SVGAGI. As DNA, the CDR3 is TGTGCCAGCAGACCCGGGACACCTAATGAAAAACTGTTTTTT. It yields the protein CASRPGTPNEKLFF.

The chain uses TRBV3-1 (or the pseudogene TRBV3-2) and TRBJ2-7, with 8 bases lining up with TRBD1. V lost 5 bases to trimming and J lost 5 bases; unmatched junction nucleotides: 11. The length of the CDR3 is 15 residues. From germline, CDR1 is LGHDT and CDR2 YNNKEL (reference sequence). In DNA form, the CDR3 reads TGTGCCAGCAGCTCCCGGACAGGGCCCGCTGACGAGCAGTACTTC. Encoded protein: CASSSRTGPADEQYF.

This chain uses TRBV19 with TRBJ2-7, with 7 nucleotides matching TRBD1. V was clipped by 3 bases and J by 6 bases; unmatched bases: 8. CDR1 is LNHDA, CDR2 SQIVND, per germline (reference sequence). The CDR3 runs 14 residues. The CDR3 region is CASSILGQAPEQYF. The CDR3 DNA follows: TGTGCCAGTAGTATTCTAGGACAGGCTCCCGAGCAGTACTTC.

The chain couples TRBV2 to TRBJ2-6; D ambiguous. The CDR3 loop spans 14 amino acids. Trimming took 6 bases from V and 0 from J, leaving 6 bases between them. The germline gives CDR1 SNHLY, CDR2 FYNNEI. The DNA for the CDR3 is TGTGCCAGCAGGCCGGGCTCTGGGGCCAACGTCCTGACTTTC. It yields the protein CASRPGSGANVLTF.

The chain combines TRBV10-3 with TRBJ2-4; 14 positions match TRBD2. Trimming cost V 0 bases and J 3 bases; bases outside gene matches: 16. The CDR3 has 22 amino acids. Germline CDR1 reads ENHRY; CDR2 reads SYGVKD. Here the CDR3 reads CAISESSQGGTSGRRSKNIQYF. The CDR3 region has the DNA TGTGCCATCAGTGAGTCCAGCCAAGGGGGGACTAGCGGGAGAAGGAGCAAAAACATTCAGTACTTC.

The V gene is TRBV24-1, the J gene TRBJ1-1; D not resolved. The CDR3 runs 13 residues. The germline V gene has CDR1 KGHDR and CDR2 SFDVKD. Trimming took off 5 bases at V and 4 bases at J, with 10 bases between the two ends. CDR3 sequence: CATSARGGTEAFF. CDR3 DNA: TGTGCCACCAGTGCCCGGGGAGGCACTGAAGCTTTCTTT.

CDR3 sequence: CAISGLAGGLYNEQFF. The CDR3 DNA reads as TGTGCCATCAGTGGACTAGCGGGAGGGTTGTACAATGAGCAGTTCTTC. The chain is built from TRBV10-3 and TRBJ2-1, with 14 bases aligning to TRBD2. The CDR3 spans 16 residues. V lost 4 bases, J lost 4 bases, and 3 bases stayed unmatched. The germline V gene encodes CDR1 ENHRY and CDR2 SYGVKD.

The sample holds a few counts of this clone. The chain links TRBV7-9 to TRBJ1-2; 7 nucleotides agree with TRBD1. The V gene end was trimmed by 3 bases and the J gene end by 6 bases; junction bases not matched to a gene: 1. Germline V CDR1 and CDR2: SEHNR, FQNEAQ (reference sequence). CDR3 size: 12 residues. CDR3 nucleotides: TGTGCCAGCAGCTTCACAGGGGATGGCTACACCTTC. It codes for CASSFTGDGYTF.

The chain couples TRBV7-2 to TRBJ2-7; D not certain. The germline gives CDR1 SGHTA, CDR2 FQGNSA. The CDR3 loop spans 14 amino acids. Trimming removed 1 base from V and 1 base from J, with 8 bases in between. Here the CDR3 DNA reads TGTGCCAGCAGCTTAGGGTACGGGTCCTACGAGCAGTACTTC. As protein: CASSLGYGSYEQYF.

DNA of the CDR3: TGTGCCAGCTCACCGGGCGCAGGGAACACTGAAGCTTTCTTT. This translates into CASSPGAGNTEAFF. The chain couples TRBV18 to TRBJ1-1; D is undetermined. Trimming cost V 3 bases and J 1 base, with 9 bases left between them. The CDR3 consists of 14 residues. In germline, CDR1 is KGHSH, CDR2 LQKENI.

This clone was observed a single time. V is TRBV29-1 and J is TRBJ2-7; 7 positions match TRBD1. The V segment lost 7 bases and the J segment 6 bases; nucleotides outside the gene matches: 6. This CDR3 has 11 amino acids. Germline CDR1 reads SQVTM; CDR2 reads ANQGSEA. The CDR3 here is CSAGQVSEQYF. The CDR3 DNA sequence: TGCAGCGCCGGACAGGTCAGCGAGCAGTACTTC.

The rearrangement links TRBV6-5 to TRBJ2-5; 9 positions match TRBD1. This CDR3 contains 13 residues. Germline CDR1 reads MNHEY; CDR2 reads SVGAGI. The V gene end was trimmed by 5 bases and the J gene end by 9 bases; junction bases not matched to a gene: 7. In nucleotides, the CDR3 is TGTGCCAGCAGTAGGACAGGGGAGCTGCCCCAGTACTTC. It specifies CASSRTGELPQYF.

The V call is TRBV7-6, the J call TRBJ1-3, with 7 bases that match TRBD1. This CDR3 contains 16 residues. The V segment lost 4 bases and the J segment 4 bases; nucleotides outside the gene matches: 10. The V gene's germline CDR1 is SGHVS and CDR2 FNYEAQ. CDR3 DNA sequence: TGTGCCAGCAGCTCACCCGGCCGGGACAGCGGAAACACCATATATTTT. Residues: CASSSPGRDSGNTIYF.

The chain has TRBV11-2 and TRBJ1-1, with D perhaps matching TRBD1 (5 bases). CDR1 is SGHAT and CDR2 is FQNNGV in the germline V gene. The CDR3 sequence is 13 residues long. The V gene lost 7 bases and the J gene lost 1 base, with 10 bases spanning the gap. As DNA, the CDR3 is TGTGCCAGCACCCTTACAGGGAACACTGAAGCTTTCTTT. It is translated as CASTLTGNTEAFF. Combining the CDR3 with reference TRBV11-2 and TRBJ1-1 gives the whole variable domain EAGVAQSPRYKIIEKRQSVAFWCNPISGHATLYWYQQILGQGPKLLIQFQNNGVVDDSQLPKDRFSAERLKGVDSTLKIQPAKLEDSAVYLCASTLTGNTEAFFGQGTRLTVV.

The chain has TRBV7-9 and TRBJ2-7, with D possibly TRBD1 on 6 matching bases. The CDR3 contains 14 residues. V lost 5 bases to trimming and J lost 2 bases, with 13 bases between them. Per the germline V gene, CDR1 is SEHNR and CDR2 is FQNEAQ (reference sequence). The CDR3, as DNA: TGTGCCAGCAGCCCCCCCGACAGGCCCTACGAGCAGTACTTC. It specifies CASSPPDRPYEQYF.

The chain joins TRBV6-1 to TRBJ1-4; 8 bases are a match to TRBD1. CDR1 is MNHNS and CDR2 is SASEGT in the germline V gene. This CDR3 has 17 amino acids. J gave up 7 bases and V 3 bases, and 13 bases lay outside the gene matches. CDR3 amino acids: CASSDSVGRGRVEKLFF. CDR3 sequence (DNA): TGTGCCAGCAGTGACAGCGTGGGCAGGGGGCGAGTTGAAAAACTGTTTTTT.

This clone was counted a single time. V and J are TRBV4-1 and TRBJ2-7; TRBD2 aligns across 12 bases. Germline values: CDR1 MGHRA, CDR2 YSYEKL. The CDR3 extends over 16 amino acids. V gave up 0 bases and J gave up 2 bases; unmatched junction bases: 2. The DNA of the CDR3 is TGCGCCAGCAGCCAAGATTCTAGCGGGAGGGCCTACGAGCAGTACTTC. This codes for CASSQDSSGRAYEQYF.

V usage is TRBV6-5 and J usage is TRBJ1-1; D possibly corresponds to TRBD1 (5 bases). CDR3 length equals 15 residues. Germline V gene lookup returns CDR1 MNHEY and CDR2 SVGAGI. V gave up 5 bases and J gave up 0 bases, with 13 bases separating them. The CDR3 reads CASSKTGTLNTEAFF. DNA for the CDR3: TGTGCCAGCAGTAAAACCGGGACTCTGAACACTGAAGCTTTCTTT.

The V and J genes are TRBV5-6 and TRBJ2-3; 14 bases agree with TRBD2. Looked up from germline, CDR1 is SGHDT and CDR2 is YYEEEE. The V gene end was trimmed by 3 bases and the J gene end by 5 bases; junction bases not matched to a gene: 8. The CDR3 has 17 residues. This chain's CDR3 is CASSSPGTSGRRDTQYF. CDR3 nucleotide sequence: TGTGCCAGCAGCTCGCCCGGGACTAGCGGGAGACGAGATACGCAGTATTTT.

The V and J genes are TRBV27 and TRBJ1-4, with 9 nucleotides matching TRBD1. Germline loops: CDR1 MNHEY, CDR2 SMNVEV (reference sequence). Trimming took 5 bases from V and 6 from J; bases not matched to a gene: 7. The CDR3 is 15 residues long. DNA of the CDR3: TGTGCCAGCAGTAAATCGACAGGGGGATATGAAAAACTGTTTTTT. Its translation: CASSKSTGGYEKLFF.

This rearrangement joins TRBV27 to TRBJ1-6; no clear D. The CDR3 runs 16 residues. V was pared by 5 bases and J by 3 bases, with 14 bases between. Germline assignment: CDR1 MNHEY and CDR2 SMNVEV (reference sequence). The CDR3 coding sequence is TGTGCCAGCAGTCCCGGGAGCGGAGGCTATAATTCACCCCTCCACTTT. Translating gives CASSPGSGGYNSPLHF.

The CDR3 DNA is TGCAGCGTCGCGGGAAGGAGTGCAGATACGCAGTATTTT. This encodes CSVAGRSADTQYF. V usage is TRBV29-1 and J usage is TRBJ2-3; tentative D call: TRBD2 (6 bases). V lost 6 bases, J lost 4 bases, and 14 bases lay in between. Germline CDR1 reads SQVTM; CDR2 reads ANQGSEA. This CDR3 region has 13 residues.

CDR3 bases: TGCGCCAGCAGCTTGATGTCAGGGGTAAACAATGAGCAGTTCTTC. Protein: CASSLMSGVNNEQFF. This chain connects TRBV5-1 to TRBJ2-1, with D possibly TRBD1 on 6 matching bases. Germline V gene lookup returns CDR1 SGHRS and CDR2 YFSETQ. This CDR3 has 15 residues. Trimming cost V 1 base and J 5 bases, with 13 bases left between them.

This chain connects TRBV6-1 to TRBJ2-3; D is possibly TRBD1 (6 bases). Germline V lookup: CDR1 MNHNS, CDR2 SASEGT. V was clipped by 2 bases and J by 4 bases, with 13 bases between them. The length of the CDR3 is 15 residues. CDR3 in amino acids: CASSEYHRVADTQYF. The CDR3 DNA reads TGTGCCAGCAGTGAATATCACAGGGTCGCAGATACGCAGTATTTT.

This chain links TRBV9 with TRBJ2-7, with D possibly being TRBD2 (6 bases). The CDR3 is made up of 14 amino acids. The germline CDR1 and CDR2 sequences are SGDLS and YYNGEE. V gave up 0 bases and J gave up 10 bases, with 17 bases separating them. The chain's CDR3 is CASSVATQGGVQYF. CDR3 coding DNA: TGTGCCAGCAGCGTAGCTACCCAGGGCGGGGTCCAGTACTTC.

The chain is built from TRBV15 and TRBJ2-2; 11 bases agree with TRBD2. J was trimmed by 2 bases and V by 3 bases; bases with no gene match: 5. The length of the CDR3 is 17 residues. Germline V lookup: CDR1 LNHNV, CDR2 YYDKDF (reference sequence). The CDR3 loop reads CATSSPGLAANTGELFF. The CDR3 region has the DNA TGTGCCACCAGCAGCCCGGGACTAGCGGCTAACACCGGGGAGCTGTTTTTT.

The gene calls are TRBV5-5 and TRBJ2-7; 9 nucleotides agree with TRBD1. The germline gives CDR1 SGHKS, CDR2 YYEKEE (reference sequence). J gave up 1 base and V 2 bases, and 1 base lay outside the gene matches. This CDR3 has 14 residues. CDR3 sequence reads: CASSFGTGSYEQYF. The DNA of the CDR3 is TGTGCCAGCAGCTTTGGGACAGGGTCCTACGAGCAGTACTTC.

The chain links TRBV19 to TRBJ2-7, with 7 bases aligning to TRBD2. Germline lookup yields CDR1 LNHDA and CDR2 SQIVND (reference sequence). CDR3 length: 13 amino acids. The V gene end was trimmed by 4 bases and the J gene end by 1 base; junction bases not matched to a gene: 1. The CDR3 spells CASSSGSSYEQYF. The CDR3 nucleotides read TGTGCCAGTAGTAGCGGGAGTTCCTACGAGCAGTACTTC.

Judged by abundance, this clone is medium-sized. CDR3 in DNA: TGTGCCAGCAGAGACACGCTCTCCTACGAGCAGTACTTC. This codes for CASRDTLSYEQYF. This chain joins TRBV12-3 or TRBV12-4 and TRBJ2-7; unclear D gene. V was trimmed by 6 bases and J by 0 bases, leaving 9 bases between them. CDR3 length: 13 residues.